This T cell receptor beta chain appears in the sequencing data of a study of CD8 T cells in ankylosing spondylitis (dated by TCRdb to the late 2010s). About the full investigation: The study set out to find disease-linked TCR variants by profiling T cell receptor beta repertoires in ankylosing spondylitis patients and healthy donors. The full study cohort comprised around 25 ankylosing spondylitis patients and approximately 100 healthy donors. Peripheral blood was sampled, and synovial fluid was also collected from ankylosing spondylitis patients. Results and caveats for the whole study, not just this receptor: In peripheral blood, the disease-linked clones were found at relatively low frequencies and had a CD8+ phenotype. A TCR beta motif of several highly homologous amino acid variants appeared characteristic of blood from ankylosing spondylitis patients. Some of the motif variants had been reported before in the synovial fluid and blood of reactive arthritis patients, a finding that suggests common disease-initiation mechanisms. The disease-linked clones were reported as significantly enriched in matched synovial fluid samples from ankylosing spondylitis patients.

Sequencer: Illumina HiSeq 2500. TCR beta libraries were prepared by quantitative 5'-RACE with molecular barcodes. Regarding the original processing steps: A new computational method, built on a probabilistic model of VDJ rearrangement, was used to identify disease-linked TCR variants. TCRdb itself trimmed the public reads at Q25 with fastp, ran MiXCR and retained productive beta chains. Each entry merges the rows of one CDR3 protein and shows their most common DNA and genes. The authors' filters were not applied to this entry. The sample data list roughly 250,000 distinct CDR3 sequences, and less than 10% of these were observed just once. In total, the top ten clones hold approximately 6.3% of the sample. Note on this clonotype: Which antigen it targets is not known. Base qualities are not recorded, but no much larger clone differs from it by a single base.

The CDR3 starts with the cysteine, ends with the phenylalanine, and has 13 residues. The CDR3 DNA has 39 bases and is translated from base 1. V and J lose 5 bases and 7 bases, and a span of 14 bases separates them. The CDR1 and CDR2 encoded by the germline V gene (reference sequence) are DFQATT and SNEGSKA. The chain is made from TRBV20-1 and TRBJ1-4, with the D gene not clear enough to name. Sample: blood, either unsorted or a sorted T cell fraction (not recorded which). The sequence was obtained from a male donor with ankylosing spondylitis or in good health (not recorded which). The CDR3 sequence is CSAQSLWGEKLFF. The sequence in DNA is TGCAGTGCTCAGTCCCTCTGGGGTGAAAAACTGTTTTTT.